A single T cell receptor beta chain is shown here with its context. The antigen is undetermined. The junction departs from germline at one end; a sequencing error may be responsible. Each sorted-subset library came from 750,000 to 1,000,000 CD4+ or CD8+ T cells. This CDR3 spans 10 amino acids. Per germline, CDR1 SGHKS and CDR2 YYEKEE (reference sequence). The authors made cDNA by 5'RACE with 10-nucleotide random UMIs. TCRdb re-called the 5' RACE reads through MiXCR, storing one row per CDR3 protein. The sample yields some 15,000 distinct CDR3 sequences, less than 15% seen once. This record belongs to a study of neurological immune-mediated disorders. The study's findings and limits: TCR clonal expansion peaked in HTLV-1-associated myelopathy patients and was lowest in multiple sclerosis patients.

This receptor was identified in a female donor with HTLV-1-associated myelopathy (HAM/TSP). Source material: CD8+ T cells from blood. The gene calls are TRBV5-5 and TRBJ2-3; D is uncertain. CDR3 in amino acids: CASRTDTQYF. The CDR3 nucleotides read TGTGCTAGCAGAACAGATACGCAGTATTTT.